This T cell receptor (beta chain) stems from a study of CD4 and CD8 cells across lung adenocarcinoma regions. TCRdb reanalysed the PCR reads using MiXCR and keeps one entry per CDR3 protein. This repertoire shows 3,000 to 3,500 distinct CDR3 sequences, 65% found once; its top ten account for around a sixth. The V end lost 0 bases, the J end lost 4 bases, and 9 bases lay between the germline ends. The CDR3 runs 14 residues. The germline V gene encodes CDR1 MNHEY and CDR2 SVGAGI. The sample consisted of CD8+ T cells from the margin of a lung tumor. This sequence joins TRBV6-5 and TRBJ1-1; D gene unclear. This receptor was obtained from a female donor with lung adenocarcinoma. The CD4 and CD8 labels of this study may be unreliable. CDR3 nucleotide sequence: TGTGCCAGCAGTTACTCCCCGGATGGCACTGAAGCTTTCTTT. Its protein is CASSYSPDGTEAFF.